Below, one T cell receptor (beta chain) is given with its context. The antigen remains unidentified. This CDR3 region has 12 residues. Germline CDR1 SQVTM, CDR2 ANQGSEA. V lost 5 bases to trimming and J lost 6 bases, with 10 bases between them. Only in-frame clones appear in the TCRdb table, and some are missing; sequencing was by immunoSEQ multiplex PCR. The table has around 86,000 clones, approximately 77% seen once. These data originate in a study of Ad26.COV2.S vaccination and SARS-CoV-2 variants. Study observations and caveats: Spike-specific TCR breadth in vaccine recipients exceeded that seen in placebo recipients. Recipients of either vaccine or placebo displayed similar breadth of non-spike TCRs. Reported findings describe substantial breadth in spike-specific CD8+ and CD4+ T cell responses following vaccination.

The chain uses TRBV29-1 and TRBJ2-2; D gene uncertain. The specimen comprised peripheral blood, sampled after recovery from COVID-19. This clonotype was sampled from a human donor who had recovered from COVID-19. CDR3 DNA sequence: TGCAGCGTTATTAGTATGGCCGGGGAGCTGTTTTTT. Encoded protein: CSVISMAGELFF.